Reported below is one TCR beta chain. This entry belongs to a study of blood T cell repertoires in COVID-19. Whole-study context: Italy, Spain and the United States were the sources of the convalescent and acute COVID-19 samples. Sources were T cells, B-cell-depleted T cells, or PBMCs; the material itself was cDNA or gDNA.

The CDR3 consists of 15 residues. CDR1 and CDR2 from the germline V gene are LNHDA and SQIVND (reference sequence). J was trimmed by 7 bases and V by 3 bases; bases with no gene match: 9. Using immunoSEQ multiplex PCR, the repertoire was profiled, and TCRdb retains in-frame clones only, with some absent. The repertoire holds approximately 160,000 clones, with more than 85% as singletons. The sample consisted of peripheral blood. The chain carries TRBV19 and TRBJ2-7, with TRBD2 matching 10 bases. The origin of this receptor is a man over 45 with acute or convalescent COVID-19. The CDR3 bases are TGTGCCAGTAGTATGAATAGCGGGAGGATAGGGGAGCAGTACTTC. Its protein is CASSMNSGRIGEQYF.